This T cell receptor (beta chain) is from a study of blood T cell repertoires in COVID-19. The CDR3 runs 15 residues. Trimming took 5 bases from V and 4 from J, leaving 17 bases between them. The germline V gene encodes CDR1 MDHEN and CDR2 SYDVKM. Only in-frame clones appear in the TCRdb table, and some are missing; sequencing was by immunoSEQ multiplex PCR. The table lists 190,000 or so clones, 70% to 90% of them singletons. For recovered donors of Cohort 3, there were two negative PCRs, clearance, or symptom resolution. This sequence was found in a woman between 18 and 30 years old who had recovered from COVID-19. The V and J genes are TRBV28 and TRBJ1-2, with a tentative D call TRBD1 (6 bases). The specimen was PBMCs or T cells enriched from blood (not recorded which). Written as DNA, the CDR3 is TGTGCCAGCAGTCCCTCGGACAGACTCACCTATGGCTACACCTTC. Residues: CASSPSDRLTYGYTF.